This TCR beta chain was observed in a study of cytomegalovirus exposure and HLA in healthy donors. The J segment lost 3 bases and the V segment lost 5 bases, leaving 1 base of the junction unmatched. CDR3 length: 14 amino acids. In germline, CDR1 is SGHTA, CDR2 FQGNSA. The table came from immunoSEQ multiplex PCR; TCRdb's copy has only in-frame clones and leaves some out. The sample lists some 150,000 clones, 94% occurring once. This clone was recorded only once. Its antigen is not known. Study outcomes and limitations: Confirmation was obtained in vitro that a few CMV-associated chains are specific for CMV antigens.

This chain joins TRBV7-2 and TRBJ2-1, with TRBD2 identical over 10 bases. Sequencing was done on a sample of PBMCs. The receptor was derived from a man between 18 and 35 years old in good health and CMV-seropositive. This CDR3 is CASSRTSGYNEQFF. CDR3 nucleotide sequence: TGTGCCAGCAGCCGGACTAGCGGCTACAATGAGCAGTTCTTC.